This is a list of T cell receptor beta chains from one sample in a study of molecular identifiers for immune sequencing clone quantification. From the PCR reads, TCRdb called clonotypes with MiXCR, one entry per CDR3 protein. The table includes roughly 97,000 distinct CDR3 sequences, roughly 24% detected once. Material for sequencing was naive CD8+ T cells from blood, with Jurkat cell RNA spiked in. The source is a human donor in good health. Some libraries in this study had Jurkat cell RNA spiked in. Each CDR3 is given with its conserved first and last residue. Each record gives: D gene, J gene, clone size, V gene, CDR3 protein, CDR3 DNA. A D gene is named only where the DNA matches it firmly. The size field is filled for only some rows; it gives once, few, many or a size class.

D: NA
J: TRBJ2-1
size: NA
V: TRBV19
CDR3: CASSRPLGGYNEQFF
DNA: TGTGCCAGTAGTCGACCGCTAGGGGGATACAATGAGCAGTTCTTC

D: TRBD1
J: TRBJ1-5
size: many
V: TRBV20-1
CDR3: CSARKGTGVNQPQHF
DNA: TGCAGTGCTAGGAAAGGGACAGGGGTTAATCAGCCCCAGCATTTT

D: NA
J: TRBJ2-7
size: NA
V: TRBV5-5
CDR3: CASSSEDSSYEQYF
DNA: TGTGCCAGCAGCTCGGAAGACAGCTCCTACGAGCAGTACTTC

D: NA
J: TRBJ2-7
size: NA
V: TRBV19
CDR3: CASSIGAGGVYEQYF
DNA: TGTGCCAGTAGTATTGGGGCAGGGGGGGTCTACGAGCAGTACTTC

D: TRBD2
J: TRBJ2-3
size: many
V: TRBV13
CDR3: CASSPRGAGERYTQYF
DNA: TGTGCCAGCAGCCCCCGCGGAGCGGGAGAACGTTATACGCAGTATTTT

D: TRBD2
J: TRBJ2-3
size: NA
V: TRBV9
CDR3: CASSVGGTSGRAMGDTQYF
DNA: TGTGCCAGCAGCGTAGGGGGGACTAGCGGGAGGGCCATGGGAGATACGCAGTATTTT

D: NA
J: TRBJ1-2
size: many
V: TRBV29-1
CDR3: CSVADGYRPYGYTF
DNA: TGCAGCGTTGCCGACGGATACAGACCCTATGGCTACACCTTC

D: NA
J: TRBJ2-6
size: many
V: TRBV30
CDR3: CAWSSGSGANVLTF
DNA: TGTGCCTGGAGTAGCGGATCTGGGGCCAACGTCCTGACTTTC

D: TRBD1
J: TRBJ1-2
size: many
V: TRBV12-3/TRBV12-4
CDR3: CASSRTGDIYGYTF
DNA: TGTGCCAGCAGCCGGACAGGGGATATCTATGGCTACACCTTC

D: NA
J: TRBJ2-7
size: many
V: TRBV4-1
CDR3: CASSQSGARNEQYF
DNA: TGCGCCAGCAGCCAATCAGGGGCTCGGAACGAGCAGTACTTC

D: TRBD1
J: TRBJ2-7
size: many
V: TRBV12-3/TRBV12-4
CDR3: CASSSTGTVDEQYF
DNA: TGTGCCAGCAGTTCGACAGGGACGGTAGACGAGCAGTACTTC

D: TRBD2
J: TRBJ2-3
size: NA
V: TRBV7-9
CDR3: CASSPRSCGGFTDTQYF
DNA: TGTGCCAGCAGCCCCCGGTCCTGCGGGGGGTTTACGGATACGCAGTATTTT

D: TRBD1
J: TRBJ2-1
size: many
V: TRBV11-2
CDR3: CASSSTGTGVFF
DNA: TGTGCCAGCAGCTCTACCGGGACAGGGGTGTTCTTC

D: NA
J: TRBJ1-2
size: many
V: TRBV29-1
CDR3: CSVESGIGGYTF
DNA: TGCAGCGTTGAGTCGGGTATTGGTGGCTACACCTTC

D: NA
J: TRBJ1-5
size: many
V: TRBV6-5
CDR3: CASSFGSLGSNQPQHF
DNA: TGTGCCAGCAGTTTCGGGTCCCTCGGGAGCAATCAGCCCCAGCATTTT

D: NA
J: TRBJ2-7
size: many
V: TRBV5-4
CDR3: CASSLSGITYEQYF
DNA: TGTGCCAGCAGCTTGTCTGGCATCACCTACGAGCAGTACTTC

D: TRBD2
J: TRBJ2-1
size: few
V: TRBV7-2
CDR3: CASSYGLAGGDEQFF
DNA: TGTGCCAGCAGCTATGGACTAGCGGGAGGGGATGAGCAGTTCTTC

D: TRBD1
J: TRBJ2-7
size: many
V: TRBV5-1
CDR3: CASSQTPTGGSYEQYF
DNA: TGCGCCAGCAGCCAAACCCCGACAGGGGGTTCCTACGAGCAGTACTTC

D: NA
J: TRBJ2-7
size: NA
V: TRBV20-1
CDR3: CSASGRIPSYKQYF
DNA: TGCAGTGCTAGTGGCAGGATTCCCTCCTACAAGCAATACTTC

D: NA
J: TRBJ1-4
size: NA
V: TRBV7-6
CDR3: CASSPLGSTNDKLFF
DNA: TGTGCCAGCAGCCCGCTGGGGTCAACTAATGATAAACTGTTTTTT

D: TRBD2
J: TRBJ2-3
size: many
V: TRBV28
CDR3: CASSLRLAGDEDTQYF
DNA: TGTGCCAGCAGTTTAAGGCTAGCGGGAGATGAAGATACGCAGTATTTT

D: NA
J: TRBJ2-3
size: many
V: TRBV20-1
CDR3: CSARAFRAFGDTQYF
DNA: TGCAGTGCTAGGGCGTTTCGAGCCTTCGGAGATACGCAGTATTTT

D: TRBD1
J: TRBJ2-7
size: NA
V: TRBV27
CDR3: CASRGTGGDEQYF
DNA: TGTGCCAGCAGGGGGACAGGTGGCGACGAGCAGTACTTC

D: NA
J: TRBJ2-2
size: NA
V: TRBV7-9
CDR3: CASSPTGRPASTGELFF
DNA: TGTGCCAGCAGCCCCACGGGGCGTCCTGCGAGCACCGGGGAGCTGTTTTTT

D: TRBD1
J: TRBJ2-7
size: many
V: TRBV19
CDR3: CASSTGQGYYEQYF
DNA: TGTGCCAGTAGTACCGGACAGGGTTACTACGAGCAGTACTTC

D: NA
J: TRBJ2-7
size: many
V: TRBV7-9
CDR3: CASSSARVNEQYF
DNA: TGTGCCAGCAGCTCCGCCCGGGTCAACGAGCAGTACTTC